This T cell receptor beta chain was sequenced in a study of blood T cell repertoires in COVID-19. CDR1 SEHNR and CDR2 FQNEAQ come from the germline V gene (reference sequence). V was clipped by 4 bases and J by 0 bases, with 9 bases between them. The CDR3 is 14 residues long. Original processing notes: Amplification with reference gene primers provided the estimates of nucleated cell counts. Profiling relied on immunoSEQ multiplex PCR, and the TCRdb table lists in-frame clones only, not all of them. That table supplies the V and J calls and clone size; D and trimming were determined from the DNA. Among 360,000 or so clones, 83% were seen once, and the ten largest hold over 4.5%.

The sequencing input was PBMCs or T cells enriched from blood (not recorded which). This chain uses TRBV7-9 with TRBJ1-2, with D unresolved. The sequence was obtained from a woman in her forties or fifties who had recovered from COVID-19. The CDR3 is CASSSNRANYGYTF. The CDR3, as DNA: TGTGCCAGCAGCTCGAACAGAGCTAACTATGGCTACACCTTC.